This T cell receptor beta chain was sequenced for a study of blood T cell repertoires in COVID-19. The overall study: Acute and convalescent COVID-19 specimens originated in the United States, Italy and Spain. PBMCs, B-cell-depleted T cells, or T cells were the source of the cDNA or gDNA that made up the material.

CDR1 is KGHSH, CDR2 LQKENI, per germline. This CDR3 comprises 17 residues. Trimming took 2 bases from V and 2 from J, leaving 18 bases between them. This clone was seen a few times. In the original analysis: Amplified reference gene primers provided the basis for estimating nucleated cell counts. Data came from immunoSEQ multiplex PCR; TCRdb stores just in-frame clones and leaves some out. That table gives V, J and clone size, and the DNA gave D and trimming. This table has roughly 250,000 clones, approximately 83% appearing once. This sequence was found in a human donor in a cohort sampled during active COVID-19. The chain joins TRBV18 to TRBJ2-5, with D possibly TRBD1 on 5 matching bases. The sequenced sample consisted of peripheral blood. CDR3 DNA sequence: TGTGCCAGCTCACCATCCCTATACAGGAATCCACAAGAGACCCAGTACTTC. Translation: CASSPSLYRNPQETQYF.